This T cell receptor (beta chain) was recovered during a study of regulatory T cells in long-lasting Graves disease. To note about this clonotype: Antigen specificity is unknown.

Study-wide results and limits: Investigators studied peripheral blood only, not thyroid tissue.

CDR3-region Arm-PCR and iRepertoire HTBI primers produced the TCR beta libraries. TCRdb itself ran the multiplex PCR reads through MiXCR, one entry per CDR3 protein. The sample has about 660,000 distinct CDR3 sequences, 30% seen once; the top ten hold roughly 46%. The time point was: persistent/refractory GD, antithyroid drugs over 5 years with positive TRAb. After RNA was extracted from PBMCs, the TCR library was made from it. The sequences come from peripheral blood mononuclear cells (PBMCs), collected when the disease was refractory, from a patient treated with antithyroid drugs. This receptor was obtained from a female donor with Graves disease.

DNA of the CDR3: TGCAGCGTTGAGTCTAACTATGGCTACACCTTC. The encoded protein is CSVESNYGYTF. This chain joins TRBV29-1 and TRBJ1-2; D gene unclear. Trimming removed 3 bases at V and 0 bases at J, with 2 bases between. Germline V gene sequence: CDR1 SQVTM, CDR2 ANQGSEA. This CDR3 comprises 11 residues. The whole variable domain, remainder taken from reference TRBV29-1 and TRBJ1-2, is SAVISQKPSRDICQRGTSLTIQCQVDSQVTMMFWYRQQPGQSLTLIATANQGSEATYESGFVIDKFPISRPNLTFSTLTVSNMSPEDSSIYLCSVESNYGYTFGSGTRLTVV.